The T cell receptor beta chain described here comes from a study of lymphopenia after photon versus proton radiotherapy. The protocol was immunoSEQ multiplex PCR, while the TCRdb copy is restricted to in-frame clones and leaves out a portion. The sample consists of 40,000 to 45,000 clones, approximately 86% of them appearing once. The sample here was peripheral blood, taken from a patient treated with proton-based radiotherapy. This TCR was recovered from a woman aged 70 to 79 with pancreatic cancer. Some clones in this sample may be carry-over from other donors' samples.

The CDR3 here is CAISPGTGEGYEQYF. The DNA for the CDR3 is TGTGCCATCAGTCCGGGGACAGGGGAGGGCTACGAGCAGTACTTC. V usage is TRBV10-3 and J usage is TRBJ2-7; 10 bases line up with TRBD1. Germline CDR1 and CDR2: ENHRY and SYGVKD. V gave up 5 bases and J gave up 3 bases; unmatched junction bases: 7. The CDR3 spans 15 residues.